The rows below give T cell receptor beta chains drawn from one sample of a study of sequential checkpoint blockade in melanoma. The table came from immunoSEQ multiplex PCR; TCRdb's copy has only in-frame clones and leaves some out. The sample includes 3,500 to 5,000 clones, 20% to 25% of them seen just once. The material sequenced was tumor tissue (inferred from file names), taken from a patient given nivolumab and ipilimumab in sequence. Receptor source: a human donor with melanoma. CDR3s leave out the opening cysteine and the closing phenylalanine or tryptophan. The D gene is left open where the match is weak.

V	D	J	CDR3
TRBV5-1	TRBD1	TRBJ2-7	ASSFAGTDYEQY
TRBV29-1	TRBD1	TRBJ2-4	SVEDKGAGNIQY
TRBV11-3	TRBD1	TRBJ1-1	ASSYRGGDTEAF
TRBV11-3	-	TRBJ2-5	ASSLRREQETQY
TRBV19	-	TRBJ2-5	ASSMDQETQY
TRBV12-2	-	TRBJ1-4	ASRLLFYSPWSRNEKLF
TRBV6-8	-	TRBJ1-6	ASTSPSGPRGNSPLH
TRBV9	TRBD1	TRBJ1-3	ASSETGPGNTIY
TRBV11-3	TRBD1	TRBJ1-1	ASSFVLRDSYEAF
TRBV9	-	TRBJ1-5	ASSERQGSNQPQH
TRBV12-5	-	TRBJ1-3	ASKSFSGNTIY
TRBV11-3	TRBD2	TRBJ2-1	ASSLPALAGGNYNEQF
TRBV7-8	-	TRBJ2-7	ASSYTESYEQY
TRBV11-3	-	TRBJ2-3	ASRPRGLAGTDTQY
TRBV5-1	-	TRBJ2-2	ASSLRTSNTGELF
TRBV6-8	-	TRBJ1-5	ASSYAGTGQPQH
TRBV6-8	TRBD1	TRBJ1-1	ASSSGGQGTEAF
TRBV5-1	TRBD2	TRBJ2-3	ASTLAGGGTDTQY
TRBV11-3	-	TRBJ2-2	ASSATGRKVGELF
TRBV30	-	TRBJ2-7	AWSDRVGVQY
TRBV29-1	-	TRBJ1-3	SVEDWDGVSGNTIY
TRBV7-1	-	TRBJ2-3	ASSLASARTQY
TRBV5-1	-	TRBJ2-3	ASSLAQSLDTQY
TRBV19	-	TRBJ1-1	ASSTQVRQTNTEAF
TRBV9	-	TRBJ2-7	ASSLRSYSPSYEQY
TRBV9	TRBD1	TRBJ1-2	ASSGLGTGANYGYT
TRBV9	-	TRBJ2-7	ASGRGSYEQY
TRBV9	-	TRBJ1-1	ASSVKAGTEAF
TRBV9	TRBD2	TRBJ2-1	ASSPQGLAGGSSYNEQF
TRBV19	-	TRBJ1-2	ASSIALGRNNYGYT
TRBV19	-	TRBJ2-2	ASSIGGGTGELF
TRBV6-8	TRBD1	TRBJ1-1	ASRSGQGSAF
TRBV30	-	TRBJ2-1	AWSTGTWLVEQF
TRBV6-8	TRBD1	TRBJ2-5	ASNAGTAPQY
TRBV18	-	TRBJ2-3	ASSLKGGTGTDTQY
TRBV19	-	TRBJ1-5	ASKWAHISNQPQH